This T cell receptor beta chain comes out of a study of glioma-infiltrating T cells. Whole-study findings and limits: Tissue and blood shared very few CDR3 sequences. Above-expected tissue-blood divergence occurred in all gliomas, most in low-grade ones.

This clonotype has at least ten counts. Its specificity is unknown. The iRepertoire nested amplicon-rescue multiplex PCR amplified TCR alpha and beta CDR3s from RNA. Input was 100-400 ng of tissue mRNA or PBMC total RNA. Using its own MiXCR run on the multiplex PCR reads, TCRdb lists one record per CDR3 protein. The data show tens of thousands of distinct CDR3 sequences, about 23% seen once. Germline V gene lookup returns CDR1 DFQATT and CDR2 SNEGSKA (reference sequence). CDR3 length: 18 amino acids. V trimming: 0 bases; J trimming: 7 bases; junction bases outside the gene matches: 20. Specimen: glioma tissue, nonneoplastic brain tissue, or PBMCs (not recorded which). V gene TRBV20-1 combines with J gene TRBJ2-7; 8 positions match TRBD2. The sequence derives from a human donor with low-grade glioma or glioblastoma, undergoing nonglioma brain surgery, or in good health (not recorded which). This chain's CDR3 is CSARDLSSPGGVASEQYF. The CDR3 nucleotides are TGCAGTGCTAGAGATCTATCCTCTCCCGGGGGGGTCGCATCGGAGCAGTACTTC.